This T cell receptor beta chain was captured in a study of regulatory T cells in long-lasting Graves disease. Study as a whole: The antithyroid drugs taken by newly diagnosed Graves' patients had been used for under 3 months. Findings and limits, study-wide: Results may be inaccurate due to the small sample size.

Specified time point: newly diagnosed GD, antithyroid drugs for less than 3 months. RNA extracted from PBMCs served as the sequencing template. In each case, Graves' disease was diagnosed per American Thyroid Association guidelines. Arm-PCR of CDR3 regions and iRepertoire HTBI primers were used to build TCR beta libraries. TCRdb independently ran MiXCR on the multiplex PCR reads; one entry per CDR3 protein. The data show hundreds of thousands of distinct CDR3 sequences, over 15% seen once. A remark on this clonotype: Its target is unknown.

The CDR3 runs to 21 residues. CDR1 is SGHAT and CDR2 is FQNNGV in the germline V gene. The V gene end was trimmed by 5 bases and the J gene end by 8 bases; junction bases not matched to a gene: 25. The sequence derives from a female donor with Graves disease. This material consisted of peripheral blood mononuclear cells (PBMCs), taken at new diagnosis, from a patient treated with antithyroid drugs. The gene calls are TRBV11-2 and TRBJ2-1, with 12 bases fitting TRBD2. The CDR3 coding sequence is TGTGCCAGCAGCCGCAAGTTGGGGGCTAGCGGGAGGGCCGGAGTAACCCATGAGCAGTTCTTC. This translates into CASSRKLGASGRAGVTHEQFF.